This TCR beta chain was obtained from a study of Graves' ophthalmopathy and Graves' hyperthyroidism. The study, taken as a whole, reports: The model reached about 66% sensitivity and approximately 72% specificity for predicting ophthalmopathy progression.

Symptoms, serum thyroxine and TRAb, thyroid ultrasound, and orbital computed tomography formed the diagnostic basis. The germline V gene has CDR1 LGHNT and CDR2 FRNRAP. V was pared by 5 bases and J by 2 bases, with 6 bases of the junction left unmatched. The CDR3 has 17 residues. Beta-chain TCR CDR3 regions were amplified from RNA transcripts. Scientists carried out first-round RT-PCR using HTBI primers and then a second-round multiplex PCR. A single record per CDR3 protein comes from TCRdb applying MiXCR to the multiplex PCR reads. The sample lists a few hundred thousand distinct CDR3 sequences; about a sixth were seen once. This clonotype has a count of ten or more. Its antigen remains unidentified.

V is TRBV12-5 and J is TRBJ2-6; 10 positions match TRBD1. The specimen sequenced was peripheral blood. This sequence was found in an adult woman with stable Graves' hyperthyroidism. The CDR3 nucleotides read TGTGCTAGTGGTCTCCGGGACAGGGGAACTGGGGCCAACGTCCTGACTTTC. Translating it yields CASGLRDRGTGANVLTF.